A few counts support the clone carrying this T cell receptor beta chain. This entry comes from a study of neurological immune-mediated disorders. From the 5' RACE reads, TCRdb called clonotypes with MiXCR, one entry per CDR3 protein. This table has around 50,000 distinct CDR3 sequences, around 3.4% appearing once. V lost 3 bases to trimming and J lost 2 bases; unmatched junction nucleotides: 0. This CDR3 region has 13 residues. The germline V gene encodes CDR1 SGHTA and CDR2 FQGTGA. Sequencing was done on a sample of PBMCs. This sequence joins TRBV7-3 and TRBJ2-7; 8 bases are shared with TRBD1. The TCR was taken from a woman between 25 and 40 years old with multiple sclerosis. For the CDR3, the DNA is TGTGCCAGCAGCTTGGACAGGGCCTACGAGCAGTACTTC. This gives the protein CASSLDRAYEQYF.